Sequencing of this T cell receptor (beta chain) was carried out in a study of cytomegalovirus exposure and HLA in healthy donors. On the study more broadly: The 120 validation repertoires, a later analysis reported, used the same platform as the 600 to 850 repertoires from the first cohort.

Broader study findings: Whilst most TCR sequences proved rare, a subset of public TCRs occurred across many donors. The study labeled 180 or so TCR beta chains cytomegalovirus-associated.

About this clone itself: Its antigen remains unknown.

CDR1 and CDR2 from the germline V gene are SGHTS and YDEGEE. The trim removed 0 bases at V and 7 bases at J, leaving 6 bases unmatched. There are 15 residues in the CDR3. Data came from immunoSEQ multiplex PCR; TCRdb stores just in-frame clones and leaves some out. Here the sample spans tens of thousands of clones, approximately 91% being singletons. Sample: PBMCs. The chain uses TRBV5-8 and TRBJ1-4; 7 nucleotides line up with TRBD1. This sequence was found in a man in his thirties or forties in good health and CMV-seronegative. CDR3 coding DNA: TGTGCCAGCAGCTTGGAGGGGGCTAGGGGTGAAAAACTGTTTTTT. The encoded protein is CASSLEGARGEKLFF.